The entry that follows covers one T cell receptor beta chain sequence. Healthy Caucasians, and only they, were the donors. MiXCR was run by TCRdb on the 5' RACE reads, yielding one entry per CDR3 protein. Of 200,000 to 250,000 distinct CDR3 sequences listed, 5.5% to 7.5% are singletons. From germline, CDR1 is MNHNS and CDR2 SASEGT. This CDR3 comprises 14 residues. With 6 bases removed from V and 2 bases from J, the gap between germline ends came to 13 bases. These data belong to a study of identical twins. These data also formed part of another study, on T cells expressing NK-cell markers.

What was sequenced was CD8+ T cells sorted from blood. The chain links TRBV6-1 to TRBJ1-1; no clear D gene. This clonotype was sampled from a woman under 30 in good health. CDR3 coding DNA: TGTGCCAGCAGGATACAGATTAGTAACACTGAAGCTTTCTTT. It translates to CASRIQISNTEAFF.